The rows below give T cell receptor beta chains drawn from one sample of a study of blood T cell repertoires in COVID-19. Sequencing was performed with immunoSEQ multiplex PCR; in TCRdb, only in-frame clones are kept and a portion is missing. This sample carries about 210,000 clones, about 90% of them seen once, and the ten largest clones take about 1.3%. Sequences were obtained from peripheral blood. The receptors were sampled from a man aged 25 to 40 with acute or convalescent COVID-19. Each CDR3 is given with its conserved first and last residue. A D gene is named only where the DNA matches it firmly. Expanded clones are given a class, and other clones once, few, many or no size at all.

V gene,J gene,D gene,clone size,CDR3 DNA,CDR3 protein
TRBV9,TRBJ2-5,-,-,TGTGCCAGCAGCGTACTTACCCGCCCAGAAGAGACCCAGTACTTC,CASSVLTRPEETQYF
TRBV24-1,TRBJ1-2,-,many,TGTGCCACCAGTGATAGGTCTCCAGGGGTTGGATATGGCTACACCTTC,CATSDRSPGVGYGYTF
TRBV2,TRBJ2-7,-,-,TGTGCCAGCAGTGCCCAGGCCTACGAGCAGTACTTC,CASSAQAYEQYF
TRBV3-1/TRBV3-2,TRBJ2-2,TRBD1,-,TGTGCCAGCAAAGACAGGGATTTGAAGAACACCGGGGAGCTGTTTTTT,CASKDRDLKNTGELFF
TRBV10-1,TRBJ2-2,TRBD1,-,TGCGCCAGCAGTGGAGGGACAGGCAATACCGGGGAGCTGTTTTTT,CASSGGTGNTGELFF
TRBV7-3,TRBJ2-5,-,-,TGTGCCAGCAGCCCGGGGCCAGGGGCGGTGACCCAGTACTTC,CASSPGPGAVTQYF
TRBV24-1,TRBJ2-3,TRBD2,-,TGTGCCACCAGCCTCACTAGCGGGAGGTCCACAGATACGCAGTATTTT,CATSLTSGRSTDTQYF
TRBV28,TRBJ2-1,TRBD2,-,TGTGCCAGCAGCCGCGGACTAGCGGAGAGCTCCTACAATGAGCAGTTCTTC,CASSRGLAESSYNEQFF
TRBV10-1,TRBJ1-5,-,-,TGCGCCAGCAGTGAGAGTGAGTATCAGCCCCAGCATTTT,CASSESEYQPQHF
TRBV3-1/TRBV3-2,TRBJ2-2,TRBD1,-,TGTGCCAGCAGCCAGCGGGACAGGGACACCGGGGAGCTGTTTTTT,CASSQRDRDTGELFF
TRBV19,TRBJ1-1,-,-,TGTGCCAGTAGTCGAGGTCCCTCGTTGAACACTGAAGCTTTCTTT,CASSRGPSLNTEAFF
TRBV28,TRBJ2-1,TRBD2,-,TGTGCCAGCAGTGGAAGTAGCGGGAGAAGTGAGCAGTTCTTC,CASSGSSGRSEQFF
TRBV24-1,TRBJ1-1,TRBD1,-,TGTGCCACCAGTGATTTGGACAGGGGGTTGGCGAACACTGAAGCTTTCTTT,CATSDLDRGLANTEAFF
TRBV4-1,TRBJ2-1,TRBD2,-,TGCGCCAGCACCCTAACTCTAGCGGAATCCTACAATGAGCAGTTCTTC,CASTLTLAESYNEQFF
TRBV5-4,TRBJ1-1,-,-,TGTGCCAGCAGCCGCGGATATGAAGCTTTCTTT,CASSRGYEAFF
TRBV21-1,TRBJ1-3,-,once,TGTGCCAGCAGCGAGGACAGGCGGCCGACTCTGAGAAACACCATATATTTT,CASSEDRRPTLRNTIYF
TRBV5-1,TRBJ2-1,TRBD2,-,TGCGCCAGCAGCTTGGTGGCGGGGGTGGAAAATGAGCAGTTCTTC,CASSLVAGVENEQFF